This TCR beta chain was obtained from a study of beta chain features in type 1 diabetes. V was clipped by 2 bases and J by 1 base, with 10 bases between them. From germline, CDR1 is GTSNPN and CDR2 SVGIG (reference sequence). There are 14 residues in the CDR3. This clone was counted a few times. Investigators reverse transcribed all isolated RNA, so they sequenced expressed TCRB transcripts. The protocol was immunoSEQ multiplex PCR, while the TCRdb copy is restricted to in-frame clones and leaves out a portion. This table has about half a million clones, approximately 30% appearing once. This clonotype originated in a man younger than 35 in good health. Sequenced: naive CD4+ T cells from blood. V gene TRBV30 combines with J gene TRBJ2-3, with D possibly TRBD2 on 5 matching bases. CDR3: CAWSRYSGTDTQYF. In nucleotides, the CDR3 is TGTGCCTGGAGTAGATATAGCGGCACAGATACGCAGTATTTT. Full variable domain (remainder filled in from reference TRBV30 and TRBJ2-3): SQTIHQWPATLVQPVGSPLSLECTVEGTSNPNLYWYRQAAGRGLQLLFYSVGIGQISSEVPQNLSASRPQDRQFILSSKKLLLSDSGFYLCAWSRYSGTDTQYFGPGTRLTVL.